The next 24 T cell receptor beta chains were all read from a single sample in a study of radiotherapy plus CTLA-4 blockade in lung cancer. TCRdb keeps only in-frame clones here, not all; method: immunoSEQ multiplex PCR. The data show tens of thousands of clones, approximately 84% seen once. Sequencing used peripheral blood, obtained from a patient treated with radiotherapy plus ipilimumab. Every receptor here comes from a human donor with non-small cell lung cancer whose response to radiotherapy plus ipilimumab could not be evaluated.

The CDR3 nucleotides read TGTGCCAGCAGTGAATGGCAGGGGGCAACGTGGAGCTATGGCTACACCTTC. This translates into CASSEWQGATWSYGYTF. The chain uses TRBV6-1 and TRBJ1-2, with 8 bases identical to TRBD1. V lost 2 bases, J lost 4 bases, and 12 bases stayed unmatched. CDR3 size: 17 residues. Germline values: CDR1 MNHNS, CDR2 SASEGT.

This rearrangement joins TRBV19 to TRBJ1-5; D perhaps matches TRBD1 (6 bases). Between the trimmed V and J ends, which lost 3 bases and 3 bases, there was a span of 12 bases. The germline gives CDR1 LNHDA, CDR2 SQIVND (reference sequence). The CDR3 sequence is 15 residues long. The CDR3 DNA reads as TGTGCCAGTAGTATGGAAGGGGGACCCAATCAGCCCCAGCATTTT. This sequence encodes CASSMEGGPNQPQHF.

The chain carries TRBV9 and TRBJ2-3; maybe TRBD2 (7 bases). The V end lost 4 bases, the J end lost 2 bases, and 17 bases lay between the germline ends. Germline CDR1 and CDR2: SGDLS and YYNGEE. The CDR3 runs 16 residues. In DNA form, the CDR3 reads TGTGCCAGCAGCCGAGGGGGAGCGGGGATCACAGATACGCAGTATTTT. Protein product: CASSRGGAGITDTQYF.

This rearrangement joins TRBV7-2 to TRBJ2-7; D unresolved. This CDR3 region has 14 residues. Germline loops: CDR1 SGHTA, CDR2 FQGNSA. The V end was cut by 1 base, the J end by 1 base, with 8 bases between. This CDR3 reads CASSLGAGSYEQYF. In DNA, the CDR3 is TGTGCCAGCAGCTTAGGGGCAGGTTCCTACGAGCAGTACTTC.

The chain recombines TRBV19 with TRBJ1-1, with 9 nucleotides matching TRBD1. Germline V gene sequence: CDR1 LNHDA, CDR2 SQIVND (reference sequence). J lost 0 bases, V lost 4 bases, and 6 bases had no gene match. CDR3 length: 16 amino acids. For the CDR3, the DNA is TGTGCCAGTAGTAGGGGACAGGGCACCATGAACACTGAAGCTTTCTTT. Its protein is CASSRGQGTMNTEAFF.

CDR3 coding DNA: TGTGCCAGCAGCTCGGGACTAGCGGGAGCCGAGCAGTACTTC. It translates to CASSSGLAGAEQYF. The chain uses TRBV7-2 and TRBJ2-7; the match to TRBD2 covers 14 bases. Germline values: CDR1 SGHTA, CDR2 FQGNSA. V lost 4 bases to trimming and J lost 6 bases; unmatched junction nucleotides: 2. There are 14 residues in the CDR3.

V is TRBV7-9 and J is TRBJ1-1; 11 bases map to TRBD1. The CDR3 runs 17 residues. V dropped 5 bases and J dropped 1; count of bases not matched to a gene: 9. Germline V gene lookup returns CDR1 SEHNR and CDR2 FQNEAQ (reference sequence). The CDR3 protein is CASSGGGDRGTNTEAFF. The DNA for the CDR3 is TGTGCCAGCAGCGGGGGTGGGGACAGGGGGACGAACACTGAAGCTTTCTTT.

J is TRBJ1-2 and V is TRBV5-5, with 7 bases fitting TRBD1. The CDR3 is made up of 14 amino acids. Germline loops: CDR1 SGHKS, CDR2 YYEKEE (reference sequence). V was clipped by 4 bases and J by 7 bases; unmatched bases: 10. The CDR3 region has the DNA TGTGCCAGCAGCGAAACAGGGGTAGCTGGTGGCTACACCTTC. It specifies CASSETGVAGGYTF.

This chain uses TRBV20-1 with TRBJ1-1; D unclear. Between the trimmed V and J ends, which lost 1 base and 11 bases, there was a span of 11 bases. The CDR3 runs 11 residues. CDR1 is DFQATT, CDR2 SNEGSKA, per germline (reference sequence). Written as DNA, the CDR3 is TGCAGTGCTAGAGTTGTCGACATGGCTTTCTTT. It is translated as CSARVVDMAFF.

The genes are TRBV28 and TRBJ2-7, with TRBD1 as a possible D gene (6 bases). CDR1 is MDHEN and CDR2 is SYDVKM in the germline V gene. The CDR3 totals 11 residues. V lost 6 bases, J lost 12 bases, and 15 bases lay in between. CDR3 amino acids: CASSPDRWLYF. CDR3 bases: TGTGCCAGCAGCCCCGACAGGTGGCTGTACTTC.

The J gene is TRBJ2-1, the V gene TRBV6-5; 14 bases match TRBD2. This CDR3 is built from 16 residues. Germline V gives CDR1 MNHEY, CDR2 SVGAGI. The V segment lost 2 bases and the J segment 7 bases; nucleotides outside the gene matches: 4. The CDR3: CASSYGTSGSRNEQFF. The CDR3 DNA sequence: TGTGCCAGCAGTTACGGGACTAGCGGGAGCCGGAATGAGCAGTTCTTC.

The V call is TRBV28, the J call TRBJ2-1; maybe TRBD1 (6 bases). This CDR3 comprises 16 residues. Trimming took 4 bases from V and 0 from J, leaving 13 bases between them. Looked up from germline, CDR1 is MDHEN and CDR2 is SYDVKM. In nucleotides, the CDR3 is TGTGCCAGCAGTTCCATTGGACAGAGCTCCTACAATGAGCAGTTCTTC. It yields the protein CASSSIGQSSYNEQFF.

This clone was detected only a few times. DNA for the CDR3: TGTGCCAGCAGTGGGGGGGATGGGGCCAACGTCCTGACTTTC. It specifies CASSGGDGANVLTF. This sequence joins TRBV6-5 and TRBJ2-6; TRBD2 agrees at 7 bases. CDR1 and CDR2 (germline): MNHEY, SVGAGI. The trim removed 5 bases at V and 3 bases at J, leaving 1 base unmatched. The CDR3 runs to 14 residues.

The genes are TRBV19 and TRBJ2-1, with 12 bases lining up with TRBD2. Germline assignment: CDR1 LNHDA and CDR2 SQIVND (reference sequence). The V and J ends lost 4 bases and 6 bases, in that order; junction bases with no gene match: 4. This CDR3 spans 15 amino acids. CDR3 bases: TGTGCCAGTAGTACTCTAGCGGGAGGGACCAATGAGCAGTTCTTC. This encodes CASSTLAGGTNEQFF.

The CDR3 here is CASSSGRGTDTQYF. The CDR3 DNA follows: TGTGCCAGCAGTTCCGGGAGGGGCACAGATACGCAGTATTTT. V usage is TRBV27 and J usage is TRBJ2-3; 8 bases fit TRBD2. CDR1 is MNHEY and CDR2 is SMNVEV in the germline V gene (reference sequence). V gave up 4 bases and J gave up 1 base; unmatched junction bases: 1. The CDR3 is made up of 14 amino acids.

This sequence joins TRBV25-1 and TRBJ1-4; the match to TRBD1 covers 8 bases. Trimming at V came to 5 bases and at J to 10 bases, leaving 15 bases not matched to a gene. The CDR3 has 16 amino acids. The germline CDR1 and CDR2 sequences are MGHDK and SYGVNS. In nucleotides, the CDR3 is TGTGCCAGCAGTAGACAGGGGCCGCGCCAGGGTGGAAAACTGTTTTTT. Amino acid sequence: CASSRQGPRQGGKLFF.

V is TRBV5-4 and J is TRBJ2-7; 7 bases fit TRBD1. Per the germline V gene, CDR1 is SGHNT and CDR2 is YYREEE (reference sequence). The CDR3 sequence is 13 residues long. Unmatched junction bases numbered 5, after V lost 4 bases and J lost 4 bases. CDR3 sequence reads: CASSENRGYEQYF. In DNA, the CDR3 is TGTGCCAGCAGCGAGAACAGGGGATACGAGCAGTACTTC.

The V and J genes are TRBV15 and TRBJ2-5; tentatively, D is TRBD2 (6 bases). The CDR3 is made up of 14 amino acids. V lost 0 bases and J 9 bases, leaving 14 bases between the germline ends. Germline-derived CDR1 and CDR2 are LNHNV and YYDKDF (reference sequence). The CDR3 region has the DNA TGTGCCACCAGCAGAGACGGGGTCTGGGGGGCCCAGTACTTC. It translates to CATSRDGVWGAQYF.

The rearrangement links TRBV20-1 to TRBJ2-7; D uncertain. Per the germline V gene, CDR1 is DFQATT and CDR2 is SNEGSKA (reference sequence). Trimming took 3 bases from V and 3 from J, leaving 6 bases between them. The CDR3 totals 11 residues. CDR3: CSARKSYEQYF. CDR3 DNA: TGCAGTGCTAGGAAGAGCTACGAGCAGTACTTC.

This clone showed up just once. The V gene is TRBV6-5, the J gene TRBJ1-2, with 7 bases matching TRBD1. Trimming took 4 bases from V and 4 from J; bases not matched to a gene: 9. Germline V gene data show CDR1 as MNHEY and CDR2 as SVGAGI. This CDR3 comprises 15 residues. The CDR3 region is CASSSSGGNVYGYTF. DNA for the CDR3: TGTGCCAGCAGTTCATCAGGGGGTAATGTCTATGGCTACACCTTC.

The chain recombines TRBV7-3 with TRBJ2-7; tentatively, D is TRBD2 (6 bases). The CDR3 has 13 residues. The V and J ends lost 4 bases and 8 bases respectively, with 15 bases between them. Germline CDR1 reads SGHTA; CDR2 reads FQGTGA. CDR3 sequence reads: CASSSDRDSQQYF. As DNA, the CDR3 is TGTGCCAGCAGCTCGGACCGGGACTCGCAGCAGTACTTC.

The table lists this clone with a count of one. The chain combines TRBV9 with TRBJ2-1, with D unclear. V dropped 0 bases and J dropped 5 bases, with 3 bases sitting between them. CDR3 length: 12 amino acids. Germline-derived CDR1 and CDR2 are SGDLS and YYNGEE. CDR3 coding DNA: TGTGCCAGCAGCGTAGCTGACAATGAGCAGTTCTTC. It translates to CASSVADNEQFF.

In this sample, this clone turned up a few times. Other DNA sequences of this sample code for an identical CDR3. The J gene is TRBJ2-3, the V gene TRBV9; D possibly corresponds to TRBD1 (5 bases). V lost 2 bases and J lost 3, with 16 bases in between. The CDR3 is 16 amino acids. Germline assignment: CDR1 SGDLS and CDR2 YYNGEE. CDR3 sequence (DNA): TGTGCCAGCAGCGTGAGCCCTGGTCAGGGAACAGATACGCAGTATTTT. Translated, it gives CASSVSPGQGTDTQYF.

The V and J genes are TRBV20-1 and TRBJ2-5; unclear D gene. Germline values: CDR1 DFQATT, CDR2 SNEGSKA (reference sequence). This CDR3 contains 11 residues. V lost 5 bases, J lost 2 bases, and 6 bases lay in between. CDR3 bases: TGCAGTGCTGTTATTCAAGAGACCCAGTACTTC. Protein sequence: CSAVIQETQYF.